These 21 T cell receptor beta chains share one sample of origin, sequenced in a study of preoperative IRX-2 immunotherapy in early breast cancer. Treatment given: preoperative locoregional IRX-2 cytokine immunotherapy. Profiled with immunoSEQ multiplex PCR; TCRdb holds only in-frame clones, not every one. The sample contains under 40,000 clones, 89% of which appear only once. The sample consisted of tumor tissue, taken after IRX-2 immunotherapy. Source of these receptors: a human donor with breast cancer.

The gene calls are TRBV10-2 and TRBJ2-1; D not certain. CDR1 is WSHSY, CDR2 SAAADI, per germline. Trimming stripped 0 bases from V and 4 bases from J, with 4 bases between. The CDR3 totals 13 residues. The CDR3 protein is CASSESSYNEQFF. The CDR3 DNA follows: TGCGCCAGCAGTGAGTCCTCGTACAATGAGCAGTTCTTC.

In DNA, the CDR3 is TGTGCCAGCAGTTACCCATCCGGGACAGGGTATGACTATGGCTACACCTTC. Protein product: CASSYPSGTGYDYGYTF. This rearrangement joins TRBV6-8 to TRBJ1-2; 9 bases map to TRBD1. The CDR3 has 17 amino acids. Germline V CDR1 and CDR2: MNHGY, SAAAGT. With 2 bases clipped from V and 3 bases from J, the junction kept 10 bases outside the gene matches.

This clone was picked up one time. The V call is TRBV11-3, the J call TRBJ1-2, with a tentative D call TRBD1 (5 bases). The CDR3 has 15 residues. The germline V and J ends were trimmed by 4 bases and 2 bases, with 14 bases remaining between them. Germline CDR1 and CDR2: SGHNT and YENEEA. In DNA form, the CDR3 reads TGTGCCAGCAGCTCGGGACTTCCGTCAAACTATGGCTACACCTTC. The encoded protein is CASSSGLPSNYGYTF.

This clone was recorded once. V is TRBV19 and J is TRBJ2-1; TRBD2 matches at 8 bases. V was clipped by 4 bases and J by 6 bases; unmatched bases: 5. This CDR3 has 14 residues. Germline V gene lookup returns CDR1 LNHDA and CDR2 SQIVND (reference sequence). The CDR3 loop is CASSRVAGGNEQFF. The DNA for the CDR3 is TGTGCCAGTAGTAGGGTGGCGGGAGGCAATGAGCAGTTCTTC.

The gene calls are TRBV7-6 and TRBJ2-1; a weak D match, TRBD2 (6 bases). The CDR3 is 14 amino acids. V shed 7 bases and J shed 4 bases, with 14 bases lying between them. Germline CDR1 reads SGHVS; CDR2 reads FNYEAQ. The CDR3 sequence is CASILDGGYNEQFF. The DNA of the CDR3 is TGTGCCAGCATCCTTGACGGGGGTTACAATGAGCAGTTCTTC.

The chain employs TRBV19 and TRBJ2-2; 12 bases line up with TRBD1. J gave up 3 bases and V 3 bases, and 5 bases lay outside the gene matches. The CDR3 consists of 17 residues. From germline, CDR1 is LNHDA and CDR2 SQIVND (reference sequence). The chain's CDR3 is CASSISGTGGYTGELFF. In nucleotides, the CDR3 is TGTGCCAGTAGTATCTCCGGGACAGGGGGCTACACCGGGGAGCTGTTTTTT.

The chain couples TRBV5-1 to TRBJ1-3; the match to TRBD1 covers 7 bases. V dropped 4 bases and J dropped 0; count of bases not matched to a gene: 10. The CDR3 consists of 17 residues. CDR1 is SGHRS, CDR2 YFSETQ, per germline. CDR3 in DNA: TGCGCCAGCAGCCGGGACAGCTCCCGCAACTCTGGAAACACCATATATTTT. Its translation is CASSRDSSRNSGNTIYF.

This chain uses TRBV6-8 with TRBJ1-3; D might be TRBD1 (5 bases). V was clipped by 5 bases and J by 0 bases, with 8 bases between them. Germline loops: CDR1 MNHGY, CDR2 SAAAGT. The CDR3 totals 14 residues. The CDR3 reads CASSRGTSGNTIYF. The CDR3 DNA reads as TGTGCCAGCAGTCGCGGGACCTCTGGAAACACCATATATTTT.

The V call is TRBV28, the J call TRBJ1-5; no definite D call. Germline CDR1 and CDR2: MDHEN and SYDVKM. V shed 1 base and J shed 0 bases, with 13 bases lying between them. This CDR3 comprises 17 residues. The chain's CDR3 is CASSLSWRQYSNQPQHF. In nucleotides, the CDR3 is TGTGCCAGCAGTTTATCCTGGCGGCAGTATAGCAATCAGCCCCAGCATTTT.

This sequence joins TRBV6-8 and TRBJ2-1; a weak D match, TRBD1 (6 bases). The CDR3 has 14 residues. Trimming took 5 bases from V and 5 from J, leaving 13 bases between them. CDR1 is MNHGY, CDR2 SAAAGT, per germline. The CDR3 DNA reads TGTGCCAGCAGTAAACTCCGGGACAACAATGAGCAGTTCTTC. This encodes CASSKLRDNNEQFF.

Details on this clone: At one end, the junction sequence differs from germline, possibly due to a read error. This chain's CDR3 is CASSLLSDRGRGGNTEAFF. The CDR3 DNA sequence: TGTGCCAGCAGCTTGCTCTCGGACAGGGGGCGCGGCGGGAACACTGAAGCTTTCTTT. The chain couples TRBV15 to TRBJ1-1; 11 bases map to TRBD1. This CDR3 comprises 19 residues. CDR1 and CDR2 (germline): LNHNV, YYDKDF (reference sequence).

The chain employs TRBV7-6 and TRBJ1-4; the D is unclear. This CDR3 has 14 residues. The germline V gene has CDR1 SGHVS and CDR2 FNYEAQ. V lost 3 bases, J lost 1 base, and 6 bases lay in between. CDR3 protein: CASSFAQTNEKLFF. CDR3 coding DNA: TGTGCCAGCAGCTTTGCCCAAACTAATGAAAAACTGTTTTTT.

The chain carries TRBV1 and TRBJ1-4. TRBV1 is assigned pseudogene status. The CDR3 totals 14 residues. DNA for the CDR3: TGCGCCAGCAGCCTACGTCTGGTTAATGAAAAACTGTTTTTT. Translation gives CASSLRLVNEKLFF.

The V gene is TRBV11-3, the J gene TRBJ2-7; 9 bases agree with TRBD2. The V segment lost 8 bases and the J segment 2 bases; nucleotides outside the gene matches: 19. The germline CDR1 and CDR2 sequences are SGHNT and YENEEA. The CDR3 contains 18 residues. Written as DNA, the CDR3 is TGTGCCAGCGGGCCCTCCCATCGCCCTAGCGGGGACACCTACGAGCAGTACTTC. It is translated as CASGPSHRPSGDTYEQYF.

As for this clone: No DNA is shown, since the ends of the CDR3 on it are uncertain; the CDR3 is the one TCRdb lists. This sequence joins TRBV1 and TRBJ1-1; TRBD1 was called by the table and not checked on the DNA. TRBV1 is a listed pseudogene. The CDR3 is 15 residues long, counting both termini. This CDR3 is CATQNSVGAGTEAFF.

This rearrangement joins TRBV6-8 to TRBJ1-1; 11 nucleotides line up with TRBD1. Germline values: CDR1 MNHGY, CDR2 SAAAGT. The CDR3 loop spans 19 amino acids. V was clipped by 5 bases and J by 1 base; unmatched bases: 15. CDR3 sequence (DNA): TGTGCCAGCAGTGGCCTGCCGGGACAGGGGGAGTTAACGAACACTGAAGCTTTCTTT. It translates to CASSGLPGQGELTNTEAFF.

The V gene is TRBV28, the J gene TRBJ1-2, with a weak D call TRBD1 (5 bases). Germline assignment: CDR1 MDHEN and CDR2 SYDVKM. Trimming pared 5 bases from V and 5 bases from J, leaving 24 bases between. The CDR3 runs 17 residues. In DNA, the CDR3 is TGTGCCAGCAGTCCGGACCCATCTACTCAGGGCAAATATGGCTACACCTTC. It specifies CASSPDPSTQGKYGYTF.

This chain uses TRBV5-1 with TRBJ1-1, with unresolved D. In germline, CDR1 is SGHRS, CDR2 YFSETQ. The CDR3 extends over 15 amino acids. Between the trimmed V and J ends, which lost 0 bases and 1 base, there was a span of 10 bases. The CDR3 bases are TGCGCCAGCAGCTTGGTGTACAGAAAGAACACTGAAGCTTTCTTT. It is translated as CASSLVYRKNTEAFF.

This chain uses TRBV6-8 with TRBJ1-1; D possibly corresponds to TRBD1 (6 bases). Germline V CDR1 and CDR2: MNHGY, SAAAGT. The CDR3 loop spans 13 amino acids. Deletions cut 6 bases from V and 9 bases from J, with 17 bases between. CDR3 DNA: TGTGCCAGCAGGGTGGATGGCGGGGACAAAGCTTTCTTT. This codes for CASRVDGGDKAFF.

The chain employs TRBV6-8 and TRBJ2-1, with a possible D match to TRBD1 (5 bases). Per the germline V gene, CDR1 is MNHGY and CDR2 is SAAAGT. With 5 bases removed from V and 7 bases from J, the gap between germline ends came to 12 bases. CDR3 length: 13 residues. The CDR3 DNA sequence: TGTGCCAGCAGTAGACAGAACTCTAATGAGCAGTTCTTC. Its translation: CASSRQNSNEQFF.

V is TRBV6-8 and J is TRBJ1-1; D unresolved. The CDR3 totals 13 residues. Between the trimmed V and J ends, which lost 8 bases and 6 bases, there was a span of 16 bases. Germline V gene data show CDR1 as MNHGY and CDR2 as SAAAGT. The DNA for the CDR3 is TGTGCCAGCCGTCTAGCCGTTCGGGCTGAAGCTTTCTTT. It codes for CASRLAVRAEAFF.